The next 14 T cell receptor beta chains were all read from a single sample in a study of identifying expanded T cells in peripheral blood. Profiled with immunoSEQ multiplex PCR; TCRdb holds only in-frame clones, not every one. The repertoire holds fewer than 55,000 clones, approximately 82% seen once, with approximately 14% in the top ten. The sample taken for sequencing was blood. The source of these receptors is a person aged 18 to 70 in good health.

This rearrangement joins TRBV15 to TRBJ2-7; 7 bases are shared with TRBD1. CDR3 length: 14 amino acids. CDR1 and CDR2 from the germline V gene are LNHNV and YYDKDF (reference sequence). V lost 3 bases and J lost 2; bases outside the gene matches: 4. For the CDR3, the DNA is TGTGCCACCAGCAGGCGACAGGGCCCCTACGAGCAGTACGTC. Amino acids: CATSRRQGPYEQYV.

This rearrangement joins TRBV29-1 to TRBJ1-2, with a weak D call TRBD1 (5 bases). From germline, CDR1 is SQVTM and CDR2 ANQGSEA. With 4 bases removed from V and 4 bases from J, the gap between germline ends came to 13 bases. CDR3 length: 13 amino acids. The CDR3 sequence is CSVGGGPSYGYTF. DNA of the CDR3: TGCAGCGTTGGTGGGGGACCCAGCTATGGCTACACCTTC.

This rearrangement joins TRBV19 to TRBJ1-1, with 7 bases fitting TRBD1. Germline V gene data show CDR1 as LNHDA and CDR2 as SQIVND (reference sequence). Germline trimming cut 6 bases from V and 1 base from J; bases unmatched to any gene: 5. CDR3 length: 14 amino acids. The CDR3 DNA sequence: TGTGCCAGTAGCCCACAGGGGTCGAACACTGAAGCTTTCTTT. Translating it yields CASSPQGSNTEAFF.

The V gene is TRBV10-1, the J gene TRBJ2-3; 8 bases agree with TRBD2. Germline V CDR1 and CDR2: WNHNN, SYGVQD (reference sequence). With V trimmed by 5 bases and J by 3 bases, 4 bases remained unmatched. CDR3 size: 14 residues. CDR3 in DNA: TGCGCCAGCAGTTTCGGGGGGGAGACAGATACGCAGTATTTT. Translated: CASSFGGETDTQYF.

This sequence joins TRBV18 and TRBJ2-7; D might be TRBD1 or TRBD2, each matching 5 bases. Trimming shortened V by 4 bases and J by 5 bases, and 15 bases separated the two germline ends. The CDR3 covers 14 residues. Germline CDR1 is KGHSH and CDR2 is LQKENI. The CDR3 loop is CASSQIGGYDEQYV. In DNA form, the CDR3 reads TGTGCCAGCTCACAGATTGGGGGTTACGACGAGCAGTACGTC.

The chain links TRBV19 to TRBJ1-3; D is unresolved. CDR3 length: 16 amino acids. Trimming removed 1 base at V and 0 bases at J, with 10 bases between. Germline-derived CDR1 and CDR2 are LNHDA and SQIVND (reference sequence). The CDR3 sequence is CASSIAQDGSGNTIYF. CDR3 sequence (DNA): TGTGCCAGTAGTATAGCCCAGGACGGCTCTGGAAACACCATATATTTT.

The chain employs TRBV5-1 and TRBJ2-5; 8 bases align to TRBD2. The V gene's germline CDR1 is SGHRS and CDR2 YFSETQ. The CDR3 has 14 amino acids. V shed 4 bases and J 5 bases; nucleotides not matched to a gene: 7. In DNA form, the CDR3 reads TGCGCCAGCAGCCAAGAGGGACTAGTGGAGACCCAGTACTTC. It yields the protein CASSQEGLVETQYF.

This sequence joins TRBV5-1 and TRBJ1-3; D possibly corresponds to TRBD1 (6 bases). CDR1 and CDR2 from the germline V gene are SGHRS and YFSETQ. CDR3 length: 14 amino acids. Trimming removed 3 bases at V and 0 bases at J, with 7 bases between. The CDR3 DNA reads as TGCGCCAGCAGCTCGGACAGCTCTGGAAACACCATATATTTT. It yields the protein CASSSDSSGNTIYF.

This clone has ten or more counts. The chain is built from TRBV6-6 and TRBJ1-1; D is ambiguous. The V end was cut by 6 bases, the J end by 1 base, with 6 bases between. The CDR3 runs 12 residues. Germline V gene data show CDR1 as MNHNY and CDR2 as SVGAGI (reference sequence). As DNA, the CDR3 is TGTGCCAGCAGCCGCCAGAACACTGAAGCTTTCTTT. Translating gives CASSRQNTEAFF.

The chain is built from TRBV7-9 and TRBJ2-7, with D possibly being TRBD2 (6 bases). Between the trimmed V and J ends, which lost 3 bases and 4 bases, there was a span of 13 bases. The V gene's germline CDR1 is SEHNR and CDR2 FQNEAQ (reference sequence). The CDR3 sequence is 14 residues long. CDR3 sequence: CASSFRGREYEQYF. CDR3 DNA sequence: TGTGCCAGCAGCTTTAGGGGACGGGAGTACGAGCAGTACTTC. The full variable domain, with the rest looked up from reference TRBV7-9 and TRBJ2-7, is DTGVSQNPRHKITKRGQNVTFRCDPISEHNRLYWYRQTLGQGPEFLTYFQNEAQLEKSRLLSDRFSAERPKGSFSTLEIQRTEQGDSAMYLCASSFRGREYEQYFGPGTRLTVT.

J is TRBJ2-3 and V is TRBV4-2; D gene uncertain. This CDR3 spans 15 amino acids. Germline loops: CDR1 LGHNA, CDR2 YNFKEQ. V was trimmed by 3 bases and J by 0 bases, leaving 10 bases between them. The CDR3 sequence: CASSQGTSSTDTQYF. CDR3 DNA: TGTGCCAGCAGCCAGGGCACTTCTAGCACAGATACGCAGTATTTT.

The chain couples TRBV12-5 to TRBJ2-3; maybe TRBD2 (6 bases). The germline V and J ends were trimmed by 5 bases and 8 bases, with 17 bases remaining between them. The CDR3 loop spans 14 amino acids. Germline loops: CDR1 LGHNT, CDR2 FRNRAP. The CDR3, as DNA: TGTGCTAGTGGTGGACGGGACTCCGCACGTACGCAGTATTTT. This gives the protein CASGGRDSARTQYF.

The chain uses TRBV12-5 and TRBJ2-2; D is possibly TRBD2 (6 bases). V was trimmed by 0 bases and J by 0 bases, leaving 8 bases between them. The CDR3 totals 16 residues. Per the germline V gene, CDR1 is LGHNT and CDR2 is FRNRAP. This CDR3 reads CASGLVGSANTGELFF. The CDR3 DNA sequence: TGTGCTAGTGGTTTGGTCGGGAGCGCGAACACCGGGGAGCTGTTTTTT.

This chain joins TRBV15 and TRBJ1-5; D unclear. Germline CDR1 is LNHNV and CDR2 is YYDKDF (reference sequence). The CDR3 sequence is 14 residues long. V lost 0 bases and J 2 bases, leaving 5 bases between the germline ends. DNA of the CDR3: TGTGCCACCAGCAGAGAGGCGGGCAATCAGCCCCAGCATTTT. It is translated as CATSREAGNQPQHF.